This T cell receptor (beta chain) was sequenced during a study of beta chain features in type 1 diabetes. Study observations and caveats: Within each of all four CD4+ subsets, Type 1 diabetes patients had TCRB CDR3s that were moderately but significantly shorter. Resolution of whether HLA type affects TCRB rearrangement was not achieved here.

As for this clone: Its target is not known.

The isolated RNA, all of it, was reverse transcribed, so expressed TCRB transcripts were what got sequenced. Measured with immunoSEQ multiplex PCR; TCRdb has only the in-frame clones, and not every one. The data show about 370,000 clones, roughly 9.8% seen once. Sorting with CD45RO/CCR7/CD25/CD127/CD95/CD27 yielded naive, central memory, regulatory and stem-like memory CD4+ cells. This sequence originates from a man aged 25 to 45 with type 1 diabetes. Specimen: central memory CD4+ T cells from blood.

The CDR3 region is CASSPRDRVFSGNTIYF. The CDR3 nucleotides read TGTGCCAGCAGCCCCCGGGACAGGGTTTTCTCTGGAAACACCATATATTTT. The chain is built from TRBV7-9 and TRBJ1-3, with TRBD1 identical over 9 bases. The CDR3 sequence is 17 residues long. The J segment lost 0 bases and the V segment lost 5 bases, leaving 8 bases of the junction unmatched. Germline CDR1 reads SEHNR; CDR2 reads FQNEAQ (reference sequence).